This T cell receptor beta chain comes out of a study of siplizumab effects on memory and regulatory T cells. TCRdb's copy holds only in-frame clones and misses some; the assay was immunoSEQ multiplex PCR. The table lists about 56,000 clones, about 98% of them singletons, with 1.1% in the top ten. Trimming left V 2 bases short and J 4 bases short, with 2 bases between. The CDR3 totals 11 residues. Looked up from germline, CDR1 is MDHEN and CDR2 is SYDVKM. Comment on this clone: Its specificity is unknown.

General observations from the study: Unstimulated naive T cells seemed to show more diversity than memory cells did, and they also seemed to be among the major contributors to the alloresponse. Alloreactive clones mapping to unstimulated subsets formed only a minor fraction.

What was sequenced was naive CD8+ T cells sorted from blood. The V gene is TRBV28, the J gene TRBJ2-5; D not certain. The source of this sequence is a human donor in good health. CDR3 coding DNA: TGTGCCAGCAGTTTAGGAGAGACCCAGTACTTC. This codes for CASSLGETQYF.